These T cell receptor beta chains were read from a single sample in a study of identical twins. TCRdb used MiXCR to reprocess the 5' RACE reads, holding one entry per CDR3 protein. Found here are hundreds of thousands of distinct CDR3 sequences, roughly an eighth of them singletons; the top ten hold about 1.5%. This same sample was also part of a study on yellow fever vaccine responses in identical twins.

Source material: PBMCs. All receptors derive from a woman between 18 and 29 years old in good health. The CDR3 runs from the conserved cysteine through the conserved F or W. A D gene is named only where the DNA matches it firmly. Clone size appears in some rows only: once, few, many, or a class for an expanded clone.

CDR3 DNA: TGTGCCAGCAGTAACGGGACTAGCGACTCCTACGAGCAGTACTTC
CDR3 protein: CASSNGTSDSYEQYF
clone size: few
D gene: TRBD2
CDR3 length: 15
V gene: TRBV2
J gene: TRBJ2-7

CDR3 DNA: TGCGCCAGCAGCGGGGGCGGCAGCCCCGGGGAGCTGTTTTTT
CDR3 protein: CASSGGGSPGELFF
clone size: NA
D gene: NA
CDR3 length: 14
V gene: TRBV5-1
J gene: TRBJ2-2

CDR3 DNA: TGCGCCAGCAGCTTGGTTACCGGCTATAATTCACCCCTCCACTTT
CDR3 protein: CASSLVTGYNSPLHF
clone size: NA
D gene: NA
CDR3 length: 15
V gene: TRBV5-1
J gene: TRBJ1-6

CDR3 DNA: TGCAGCGTCGGACAGGTTGGTGAGACCCAGTACTTC
CDR3 protein: CSVGQVGETQYF
clone size: few
D gene: TRBD1
CDR3 length: 12
V gene: TRBV29-1
J gene: TRBJ2-5

CDR3 DNA: TGTGCCAGCTCACCATCCGGAGGGGGGAACATTCAGTACTTC
CDR3 protein: CASSPSGGGNIQYF
clone size: NA
D gene: NA
CDR3 length: 14
V gene: TRBV18
J gene: TRBJ2-4

CDR3 DNA: TGCGCCAGCAGCTTGGGGGGATGGCAGTACTTC
CDR3 protein: CASSLGGWQYF
clone size: many
D gene: NA
CDR3 length: 11
V gene: TRBV5-1
J gene: TRBJ2-7

CDR3 DNA: TGCAGCGTTGAACTAGAGGCTATCTACAATGAGCAGTTCTTC
CDR3 protein: CSVELEAIYNEQFF
clone size: NA
D gene: NA
CDR3 length: 14
V gene: TRBV29-1
J gene: TRBJ2-1

CDR3 DNA: TGTGCCAGCAGCGCCGAGGGTCAATACTCCTCCTACAATGAGCAGTTCTTC
CDR3 protein: CASSAEGQYSSYNEQFF
clone size: few
D gene: NA
CDR3 length: 17
V gene: TRBV9
J gene: TRBJ2-1

CDR3 DNA: TGTGCCAGCAGCGCCTCCGGGACAGGGGCTCCAAGGCAGCCCCAGCATTTT
CDR3 protein: CASSASGTGAPRQPQHF
clone size: few
D gene: TRBD1
CDR3 length: 17
V gene: TRBV7-2
J gene: TRBJ1-5

CDR3 DNA: TGTGCCAGCAGCTTAGAGCGGGGATCAGAGACCCAGTACTTC
CDR3 protein: CASSLERGSETQYF
clone size: few
D gene: TRBD2
CDR3 length: 14
V gene: TRBV7-6
J gene: TRBJ2-5

CDR3 DNA: TGTGCCAGCAGCCAAGATTGGGCGGTGAGCTCCTACAATGAGCAGTTCTTC
CDR3 protein: CASSQDWAVSSYNEQFF
clone size: few
D gene: NA
CDR3 length: 17
V gene: TRBV3-1
J gene: TRBJ2-1

CDR3 DNA: TGTGCCAGCAGCTTCGCACTAGCAGGGGGCAATGAGCAGTTCTTC
CDR3 protein: CASSFALAGGNEQFF
clone size: NA
D gene: NA
CDR3 length: 15
V gene: TRBV5-5
J gene: TRBJ2-1

CDR3 DNA: TGTGCCATCAGTGATAACGGCGGTAATTCACCCCTCCACTTT
CDR3 protein: CAISDNGGNSPLHF
clone size: many
D gene: NA
CDR3 length: 14
V gene: TRBV10-3
J gene: TRBJ1-6

CDR3 DNA: TGTGCCAGCAGCCAGCTCCCGGGACGTGGGTCCTACGAGCAGTACTTC
CDR3 protein: CASSQLPGRGSYEQYF
clone size: NA
D gene: NA
CDR3 length: 16
V gene: TRBV3-1
J gene: TRBJ2-7

CDR3 DNA: TGTGCCAGCAGCGCACGACTAGCGGGGCTCCAAGAGACCCAGTACTTC
CDR3 protein: CASSARLAGLQETQYF
clone size: NA
D gene: TRBD2
CDR3 length: 16
V gene: TRBV9
J gene: TRBJ2-5

CDR3 DNA: TGTGCCAGCAGCCAAGAAGAGACAGGGGGCTATGGCTACACCTTC
CDR3 protein: CASSQEETGGYGYTF
clone size: NA
D gene: TRBD1
CDR3 length: 15
V gene: TRBV3-1
J gene: TRBJ1-2

CDR3 DNA: TGTGCCAGCAGTTCATCAGGGGTCTCCTCCCACAATGAGCAGTTCTTC
CDR3 protein: CASSSSGVSSHNEQFF
clone size: NA
D gene: NA
CDR3 length: 16
V gene: TRBV28
J gene: TRBJ2-1

CDR3 DNA: TGTGCCACCAGCAGAGATTTGGGTGGGGGCAACGAGCAGTACTTC
CDR3 protein: CATSRDLGGGNEQYF
clone size: NA
D gene: NA
CDR3 length: 15
V gene: TRBV15
J gene: TRBJ2-7

CDR3 DNA: TGTGCCAGCAGCGTAGGGGCCTCTTTTGCTAATGAAAAACTGTTTTTT
CDR3 protein: CASSVGASFANEKLFF
clone size: few
D gene: NA
CDR3 length: 16
V gene: TRBV9
J gene: TRBJ1-4

CDR3 DNA: TGCGCCAGCAGCCCACTAAGGACAGGGGGCTCTGGGGCCAACGTCCTGACTTTC
CDR3 protein: CASSPLRTGGSGANVLTF
clone size: NA
D gene: TRBD1
CDR3 length: 18
V gene: TRBV4-1
J gene: TRBJ2-6

CDR3 DNA: TGTGCCAGCAGCCAAGAGGGGGGAGTCGGCACAGATACGCAGTATTTT
CDR3 protein: CASSQEGGVGTDTQYF
clone size: NA
D gene: NA
CDR3 length: 16
V gene: TRBV4-2
J gene: TRBJ2-3

CDR3 DNA: TGTGCCAGCAGCCAATCACCGGGACAGGGGTACCAAGAGACCCAGTACTTC
CDR3 protein: CASSQSPGQGYQETQYF
clone size: few
D gene: TRBD1
CDR3 length: 17
V gene: TRBV4-2
J gene: TRBJ2-5

CDR3 DNA: TGTGCCAGCAGCTTAATGACGGATTCCTACGAGCAGTACTTC
CDR3 protein: CASSLMTDSYEQYF
clone size: NA
D gene: NA
CDR3 length: 14
V gene: TRBV7-9
J gene: TRBJ2-7

CDR3 DNA: TGTGCCAGCTCACCCCGGACTAGCGGGAGGGCCACAGATACGCAGTATTTT
CDR3 protein: CASSPRTSGRATDTQYF
clone size: NA
D gene: TRBD2
CDR3 length: 17
V gene: TRBV18
J gene: TRBJ2-3

CDR3 DNA: TGTGCCAGCAGTACGGGGACAGGGGCTCCCCCTACGAACACCGGGGAGCTGTTTTTT
CDR3 protein: CASSTGTGAPPTNTGELFF
clone size: NA
D gene: TRBD1
CDR3 length: 19
V gene: TRBV6-2/TRBV6-3
J gene: TRBJ2-2

CDR3 DNA: TGCGCCAGCAGCACCGGGACACACGAGTCTTTCTTT
CDR3 protein: CASSTGTHESFF
clone size: NA
D gene: NA
CDR3 length: 12
V gene: TRBV10-2
J gene: TRBJ1-1

CDR3 DNA: TGTGCCAGCAGTACGCCTAGCGACCTAACAGATACGCAGTATTTT
CDR3 protein: CASSTPSDLTDTQYF
clone size: few
D gene: NA
CDR3 length: 15
V gene: TRBV6-1
J gene: TRBJ2-3

CDR3 DNA: TGTGCCAGCAGCACGGCGGGGGGGAGCACAGATACGCAGTATTTT
CDR3 protein: CASSTAGGSTDTQYF
clone size: few
D gene: TRBD2
CDR3 length: 15
V gene: TRBV2
J gene: TRBJ2-3

CDR3 DNA: TGTGCCAGCAGCCCCAGTCTAGGCAGGGGAGGAACTGAAGCTTTCTTT
CDR3 protein: CASSPSLGRGGTEAFF
clone size: few
D gene: NA
CDR3 length: 16
V gene: TRBV9
J gene: TRBJ1-1

CDR3 DNA: TGTGCCAGCAGCTTTACTAGCGGGAGCAGCTATGAGCAGTTCTTC
CDR3 protein: CASSFTSGSSYEQFF
clone size: many
D gene: TRBD2
CDR3 length: 15
V gene: TRBV11-1
J gene: TRBJ2-1

CDR3 DNA: TGTGCCACAGCGACAGGTCCCTCCTACGAGCAGTACTTC
CDR3 protein: CATATGPSYEQYF
clone size: NA
D gene: NA
CDR3 length: 13
V gene: TRBV7-9
J gene: TRBJ2-7

CDR3 DNA: TGTGCCAGCAAGATACAGGGCACAACTAATGAAAAACTGTTTTTT
CDR3 protein: CASKIQGTTNEKLFF
clone size: NA
D gene: NA
CDR3 length: 15
V gene: TRBV2
J gene: TRBJ1-4

CDR3 DNA: TGTGCCAGCAGCTTAGCCTCTCAATCTGGAAACACCATATATTTT
CDR3 protein: CASSLASQSGNTIYF
clone size: many
D gene: NA
CDR3 length: 15
V gene: TRBV7-9
J gene: TRBJ1-3

CDR3 DNA: TGCAGTGCTAAGTCCGGGACTCGCTCTGGGGCCAACGTCCTGACTTTC
CDR3 protein: CSAKSGTRSGANVLTF
clone size: few
D gene: NA
CDR3 length: 16
V gene: TRBV20-1
J gene: TRBJ2-6

CDR3 DNA: TGTGCCAGCAGCCTAACTGGACAGTATGAAGCTTTCTTT
CDR3 protein: CASSLTGQYEAFF
clone size: NA
D gene: NA
CDR3 length: 13
V gene: TRBV6-1
J gene: TRBJ1-1

CDR3 DNA: TGCGCCAGCAGCTTGTTCTATAATGGAGGTAAAAGCTCCTACAATGAGCAGTTCTTC
CDR3 protein: CASSLFYNGGKSSYNEQFF
clone size: NA
D gene: NA
CDR3 length: 19
V gene: TRBV5-1
J gene: TRBJ2-1

CDR3 DNA: TGTGCCAGCAGTGAAGGCGGCCAGGGTTGGACTGAAGCTTTCTTT
CDR3 protein: CASSEGGQGWTEAFF
clone size: few
D gene: NA
CDR3 length: 15
V gene: TRBV2
J gene: TRBJ1-1

CDR3 DNA: TGTGCCAGCAGAGTTTTTAGCCAGATTGCCTACAATGAGCAGTTCTTC
CDR3 protein: CASRVFSQIAYNEQFF
clone size: NA
D gene: NA
CDR3 length: 16
V gene: TRBV2
J gene: TRBJ2-1

CDR3 DNA: TGTGCCAGCAGCTTCTCAACCGGGACCACCAATGAGCAGTTCTTC
CDR3 protein: CASSFSTGTTNEQFF
clone size: NA
D gene: NA
CDR3 length: 15
V gene: TRBV7-2
J gene: TRBJ2-1

CDR3 DNA: TGCGCCAGCAGCCAGACAGGGGATAGGCAGCCCCAGCATTTT
CDR3 protein: CASSQTGDRQPQHF
clone size: NA
D gene: TRBD1
CDR3 length: 14
V gene: TRBV4-1
J gene: TRBJ1-5

CDR3 DNA: TGTGCCAGCAGTGAAGATGGCCGCGCGGCCTCATATGGCTACACCTTC
CDR3 protein: CASSEDGRAASYGYTF
clone size: NA
D gene: NA
CDR3 length: 16
V gene: TRBV6-1
J gene: TRBJ1-2

CDR3 DNA: TGCGCCAGCAGCCCGAGGGGACAGGGGGGACAAGAGACCCAGTACTTC
CDR3 protein: CASSPRGQGGQETQYF
clone size: few
D gene: TRBD1
CDR3 length: 16
V gene: TRBV5-1
J gene: TRBJ2-5

CDR3 DNA: TGTGCCACCGGGGACGGCTACGAGCAGTACTTC
CDR3 protein: CATGDGYEQYF
clone size: few
D gene: NA
CDR3 length: 11
V gene: TRBV24-1
J gene: TRBJ2-7

CDR3 DNA: TGTGCCAGGTCAGCACCATCCTACGAGCAGTACTTC
CDR3 protein: CARSAPSYEQYF
clone size: few
D gene: NA
CDR3 length: 12
V gene: TRBV6-1
J gene: TRBJ2-7

CDR3 DNA: TGTGCCAGCAGCACCGGGACTAACTATGGCTACACCTTC
CDR3 protein: CASSTGTNYGYTF
clone size: many
D gene: NA
CDR3 length: 13
V gene: TRBV7-9
J gene: TRBJ1-2

CDR3 DNA: TGTGCCAGCAGCTTAGTGTTGGCTAGCGGTGCCACAGATACGCAGTATTTT
CDR3 protein: CASSLVLASGATDTQYF
clone size: NA
D gene: TRBD2
CDR3 length: 17
V gene: TRBV7-8
J gene: TRBJ2-3

CDR3 DNA: TGTGCCAGCAGCCTTACGCCGGGGCAGACTAATGAAAAACTGTTTTTT
CDR3 protein: CASSLTPGQTNEKLFF
clone size: NA
D gene: NA
CDR3 length: 16
V gene: TRBV7-6
J gene: TRBJ1-4

CDR3 DNA: TGCGCCAGCAGCTTGGTGGTGGTCGCGAACACCGGGGAGCTGTTTTTT
CDR3 protein: CASSLVVVANTGELFF
clone size: NA
D gene: NA
CDR3 length: 16
V gene: TRBV5-1
J gene: TRBJ2-2

CDR3 DNA: TGTGCCAGCAGCCCTCCACGTCGGACAGCTCGGGGCGTTCAGCCCCAGCATTTT
CDR3 protein: CASSPPRRTARGVQPQHF
clone size: few
D gene: NA
CDR3 length: 18
V gene: TRBV28
J gene: TRBJ1-5

CDR3 DNA: TGTGCCAGCAGCTTAGTCCATGAAGCTTTCTTT
CDR3 protein: CASSLVHEAFF
clone size: few
D gene: NA
CDR3 length: 11
V gene: TRBV11-3
J gene: TRBJ1-1

CDR3 DNA: TGTGCCAGCAGTTCCCTAACAGGGGGATCGGGGTACACTGAAGCTTTCTTT
CDR3 protein: CASSSLTGGSGYTEAFF
clone size: NA
D gene: TRBD1
CDR3 length: 17
V gene: TRBV6-5
J gene: TRBJ1-1

CDR3 DNA: TGTGCCAGCAGTTACGCGGGGGCCCGTACCGGGGAGCTGTTTTTT
CDR3 protein: CASSYAGARTGELFF
clone size: many
D gene: NA
CDR3 length: 15
V gene: TRBV28
J gene: TRBJ2-2

CDR3 DNA: TGCGCCAGCAGCTGGGGCCGCAGGACGAACACCGGGGAGCTGTTTTTT
CDR3 protein: CASSWGRRTNTGELFF
clone size: NA
D gene: NA
CDR3 length: 16
V gene: TRBV5-1
J gene: TRBJ2-2

CDR3 DNA: TGTGCCACCACGGGGACAGTTAAGTCCGAGCAGTACTTC
CDR3 protein: CATTGTVKSEQYF
clone size: few
D gene: TRBD1
CDR3 length: 13
V gene: TRBV28
J gene: TRBJ2-7

CDR3 DNA: TGTGCCACCAGCGGACTGGACAGGGTCTATGGCTACACCTTC
CDR3 protein: CATSGLDRVYGYTF
clone size: many
D gene: TRBD1
CDR3 length: 14
V gene: TRBV15
J gene: TRBJ1-2